Below are 5 T cell receptor beta chains sequenced from a single sample in a study of T cells in Graves' hyperthyroidism and ophthalmopathy. Amplified TCR beta CDR3 regions derived from RNA transcripts. HTBI primers were used for first-round RT-PCR of the TCR CDR3. Each CDR3 protein is one row after TCRdb ran MiXCR on the multiplex PCR reads. Of 640,000 or so distinct CDR3 sequences listed, about 15% are singletons. Specimen: blood. All receptors come from a woman aged 40 to 50 with Graves' ophthalmopathy.

At least ten counts were recorded for this clonotype. The rearrangement links TRBV12-3 or TRBV12-4 to TRBJ1-2; tentatively, D is TRBD1 (5 bases). The V end lost 3 bases, the J end lost 8 bases, and 13 bases lay between the germline ends. This CDR3 is 13 amino acids long. The chain's CDR3 is CASSFEGTWGYTF. The CDR3 DNA sequence: TGTGCCAGCAGTTTTGAGGGGACTTGGGGCTACACCTTC.

This clonotype was recorded many times. At one end the junction does not follow the germline gene, possibly because of a read error. The chain joins TRBV11-2 to TRBJ2-4; D may be TRBD2 (5 bases). The germline V gene encodes CDR1 SGHAT and CDR2 FQNNGV. The CDR3 contains 15 residues. CDR3: CASSFGRLAKSIQYF. The CDR3 coding sequence is TGTGCCAGCAGTTTCGGACGGCTAGCCAAAAGCATTCAGTACTTC.

In this sample, this clonotype turned up many times. The gene calls are TRBV20-1 and TRBJ2-5; D is unclear. The ends were cut back, 3 bases at V and 3 bases at J, with 8 bases in the middle. The germline CDR1 and CDR2 sequences are DFQATT and SNEGSKA (reference sequence). The CDR3 loop spans 12 amino acids. CDR3: CSASILKETQYF. CDR3 nucleotides: TGCAGTGCTAGCATCCTTAAAGAGACCCAGTACTTC.

Many counts were recorded for this clonotype. DNA for the CDR3: TGTGCCAGCAGTCTTACCGACAGCCTCACTCTCGGCGATCAGCCCCAGCATTTT. It yields the protein CASSLTDSLTLGDQPQHF. This chain connects TRBV6-5 to TRBJ1-5; possible D gene TRBD1, 5 bases. Germline lookup yields CDR1 MNHEY and CDR2 SVGAGI. The CDR3 has 18 residues. Trimming stripped 5 bases from V and 5 bases from J, with 25 bases between.

This clonotype was seen a handful of times. This chain connects TRBV11-3 to TRBJ2-2; D ambiguous. Trimming pared 0 bases from V and 4 bases from J, leaving 9 bases between. The germline V gene encodes CDR1 SGHNT and CDR2 YENEEA. The CDR3 runs to 15 residues. The CDR3 region is CASSLDRSSTGELFF. For the CDR3, the DNA is TGTGCCAGCAGCTTAGATCGGTCATCCACCGGGGAGCTGTTTTTT. Full variable domain (remainder filled in from reference TRBV11-3 and TRBJ2-2): EAGVVQSPRYKIIEKKQPVAFWCNPISGHNTLYWYLQNLGQGPELLIRYENEEAVDDSQLPKDRFSAERLKGVDSTLKIQPAELGDSAVYLCASSLDRSSTGELFFGEGSRLTVL.